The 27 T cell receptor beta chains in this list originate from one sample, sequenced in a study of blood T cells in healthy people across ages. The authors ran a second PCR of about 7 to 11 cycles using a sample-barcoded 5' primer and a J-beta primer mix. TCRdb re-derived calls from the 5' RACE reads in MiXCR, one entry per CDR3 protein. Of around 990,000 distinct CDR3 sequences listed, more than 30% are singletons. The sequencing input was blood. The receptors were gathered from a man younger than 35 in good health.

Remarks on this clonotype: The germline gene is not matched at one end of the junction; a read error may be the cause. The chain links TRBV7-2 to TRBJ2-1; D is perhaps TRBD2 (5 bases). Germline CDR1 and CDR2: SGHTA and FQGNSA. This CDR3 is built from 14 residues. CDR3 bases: TGTGCCAGTAGCTTAGCGCTGGCTTTAGATGAGCAGTTCTTC. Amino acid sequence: CASSLALALDEQFF.

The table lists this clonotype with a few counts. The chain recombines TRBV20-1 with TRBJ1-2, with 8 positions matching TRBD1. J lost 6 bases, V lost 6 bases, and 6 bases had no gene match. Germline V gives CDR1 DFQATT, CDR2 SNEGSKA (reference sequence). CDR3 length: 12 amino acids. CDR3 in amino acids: CSAYTGGDGYTF. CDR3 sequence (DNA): TGCAGTGCCTACACAGGGGGAGATGGCTACACCTTC.

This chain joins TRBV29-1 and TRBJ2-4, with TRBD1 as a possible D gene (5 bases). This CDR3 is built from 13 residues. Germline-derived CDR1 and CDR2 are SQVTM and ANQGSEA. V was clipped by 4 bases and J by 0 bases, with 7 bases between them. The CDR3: CSVVTAAKNIQYF. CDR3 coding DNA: TGCAGCGTTGTGACAGCAGCCAAAAACATTCAGTACTTC.

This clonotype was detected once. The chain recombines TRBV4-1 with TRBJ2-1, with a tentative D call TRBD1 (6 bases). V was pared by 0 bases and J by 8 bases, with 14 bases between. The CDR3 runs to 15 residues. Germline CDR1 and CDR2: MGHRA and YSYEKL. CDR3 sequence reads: CASSQESGVVDEQFF. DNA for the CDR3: TGCGCCAGCAGCCAAGAATCAGGGGTGGTGGATGAGCAGTTCTTC.

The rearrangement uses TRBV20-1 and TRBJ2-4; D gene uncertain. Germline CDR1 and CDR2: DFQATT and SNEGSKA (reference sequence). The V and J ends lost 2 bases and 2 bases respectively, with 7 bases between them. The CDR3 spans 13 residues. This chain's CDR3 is CSARIVPKNIQYF. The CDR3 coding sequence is TGCAGTGCTAGAATAGTCCCCAAAAACATTCAGTACTTC.

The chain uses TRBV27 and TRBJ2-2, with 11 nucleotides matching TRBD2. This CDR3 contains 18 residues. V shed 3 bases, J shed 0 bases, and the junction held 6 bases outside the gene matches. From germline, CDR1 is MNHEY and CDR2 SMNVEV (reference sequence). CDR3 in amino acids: CASSFFLAGGANTGELFF. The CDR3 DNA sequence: TGTGCCAGCAGTTTTTTTTTAGCGGGGGGGGCGAACACCGGGGAGCTGTTTTTT.

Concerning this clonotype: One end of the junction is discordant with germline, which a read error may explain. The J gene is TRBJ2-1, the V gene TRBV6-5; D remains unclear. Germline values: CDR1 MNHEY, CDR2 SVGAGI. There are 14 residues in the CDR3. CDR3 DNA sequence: TGTGCCAGCAGTTACTCGAACAGCGCGAATGGGCAGTTCTTC. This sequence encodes CASSYSNSANGQFF.

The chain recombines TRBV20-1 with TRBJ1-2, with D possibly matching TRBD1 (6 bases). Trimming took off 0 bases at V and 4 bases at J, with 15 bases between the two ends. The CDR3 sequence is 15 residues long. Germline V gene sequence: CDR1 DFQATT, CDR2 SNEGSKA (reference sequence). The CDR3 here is CSARDSLQDSYGYTF. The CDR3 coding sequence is TGCAGTGCTAGAGATAGTTTACAGGACAGCTATGGCTACACCTTC.

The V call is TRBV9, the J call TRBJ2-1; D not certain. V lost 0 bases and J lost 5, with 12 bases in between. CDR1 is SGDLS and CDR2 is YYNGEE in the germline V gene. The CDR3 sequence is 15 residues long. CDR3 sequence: CASSVEALHDNEQFF. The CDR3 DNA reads TGTGCCAGCAGCGTAGAGGCACTACACGACAATGAGCAGTTCTTC.

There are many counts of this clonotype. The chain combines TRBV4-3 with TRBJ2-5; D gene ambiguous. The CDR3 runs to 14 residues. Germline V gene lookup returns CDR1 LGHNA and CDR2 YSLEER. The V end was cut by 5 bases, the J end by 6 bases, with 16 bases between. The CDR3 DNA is TGCGCCAGCAGCGATTACCCAGATCGTCAGACCCAGTACTTC. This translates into CASSDYPDRQTQYF.

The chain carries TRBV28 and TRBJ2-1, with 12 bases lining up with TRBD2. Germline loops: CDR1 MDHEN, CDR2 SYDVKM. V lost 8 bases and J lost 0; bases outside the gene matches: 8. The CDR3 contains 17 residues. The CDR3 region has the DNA TGTGCCAGCCCCGGGACTAGCGGGTTTTTCTCCTACAATGAGCAGTTCTTC. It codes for CASPGTSGFFSYNEQFF.

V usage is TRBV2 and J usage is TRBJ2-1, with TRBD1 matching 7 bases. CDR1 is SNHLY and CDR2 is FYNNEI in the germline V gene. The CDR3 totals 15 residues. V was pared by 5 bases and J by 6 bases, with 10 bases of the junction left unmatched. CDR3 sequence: CASSTAGTAFNEQFF. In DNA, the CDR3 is TGTGCCAGCAGTACAGCCGGGACAGCTTTCAATGAGCAGTTCTTC.

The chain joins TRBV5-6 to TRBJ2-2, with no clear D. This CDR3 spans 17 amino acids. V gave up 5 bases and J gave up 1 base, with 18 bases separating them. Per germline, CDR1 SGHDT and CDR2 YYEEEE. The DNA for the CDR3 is TGTGCCAGCAGATACAGTACAGAACCATGGAACACCGGGGAGCTGTTTTTT. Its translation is CASRYSTEPWNTGELFF.

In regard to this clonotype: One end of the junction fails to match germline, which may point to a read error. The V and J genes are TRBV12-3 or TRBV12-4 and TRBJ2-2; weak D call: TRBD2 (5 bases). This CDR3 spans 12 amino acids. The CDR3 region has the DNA TGTGCCAGCAGTGAAGGAACCGGGGAGCCGTTTTTT. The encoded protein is CASSEGTGEPFF.

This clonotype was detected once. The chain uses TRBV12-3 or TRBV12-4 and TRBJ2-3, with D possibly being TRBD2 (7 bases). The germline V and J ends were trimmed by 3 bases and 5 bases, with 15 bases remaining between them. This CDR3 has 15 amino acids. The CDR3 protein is CASSFGGGPGDTQYF. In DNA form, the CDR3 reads TGTGCCAGCAGTTTTGGGGGGGGGCCGGGAGATACGCAGTATTTT.

CDR3 in amino acids: CASSQREISYEQYF. The CDR3 DNA sequence: TGTGCCAGCAGTCAACGGGAGATCTCCTACGAGCAGTACTTC. The V and J genes are TRBV2 and TRBJ2-7, with a possible D match to TRBD2 (6 bases). This CDR3 is built from 14 residues. Trimming pared 5 bases from V and 0 bases from J, leaving 11 bases between. From germline, CDR1 is SNHLY and CDR2 FYNNEI. The full variable domain, with the rest looked up from reference TRBV2 and TRBJ2-7, is EPEVTQTPSHQVTQMGQEVILRCVPISNHLYFYWYRQILGQKVEFLVSFYNNEISEKSEIFDDQFSVERPDGSNFTLKIRSTKLEDSAMYFCASSQREISYEQYFGPGTRLTVT.

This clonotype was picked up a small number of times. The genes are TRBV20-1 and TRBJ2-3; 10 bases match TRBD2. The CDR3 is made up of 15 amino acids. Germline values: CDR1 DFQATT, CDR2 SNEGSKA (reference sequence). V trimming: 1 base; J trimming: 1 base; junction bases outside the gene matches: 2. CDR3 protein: CSARVGTSGTDTQYF. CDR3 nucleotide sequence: TGCAGTGCTAGAGTGGGGACTAGCGGCACAGATACGCAGTATTTT.

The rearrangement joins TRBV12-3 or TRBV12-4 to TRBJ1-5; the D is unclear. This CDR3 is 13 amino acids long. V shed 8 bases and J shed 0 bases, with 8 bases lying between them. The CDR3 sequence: CASVNDSNQPQHF. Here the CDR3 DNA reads TGTGCCAGCGTCAACGATAGCAATCAGCCCCAGCATTTT.

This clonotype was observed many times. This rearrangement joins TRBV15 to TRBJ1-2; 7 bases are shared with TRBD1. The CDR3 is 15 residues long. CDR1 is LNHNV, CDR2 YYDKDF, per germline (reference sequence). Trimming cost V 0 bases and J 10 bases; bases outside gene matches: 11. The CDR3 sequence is CATSRDLDRVVHYTF. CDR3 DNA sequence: TGTGCCACCAGCAGAGATCTCGACAGGGTAGTCCACTACACCTTC.

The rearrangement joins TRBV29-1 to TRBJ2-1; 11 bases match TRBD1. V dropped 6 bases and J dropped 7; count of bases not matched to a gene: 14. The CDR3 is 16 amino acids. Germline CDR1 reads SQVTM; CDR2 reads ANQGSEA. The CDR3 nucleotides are TGCAGCGTGGGGAATGTATGGGACAGGGGGTGGAATGAGCAGTTCTTC. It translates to CSVGNVWDRGWNEQFF.

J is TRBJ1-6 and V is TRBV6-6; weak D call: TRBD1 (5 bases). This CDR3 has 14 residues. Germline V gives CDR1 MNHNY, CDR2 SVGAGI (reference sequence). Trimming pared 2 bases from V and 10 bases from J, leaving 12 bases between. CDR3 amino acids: CASSYPRDGSPLHF. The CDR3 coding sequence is TGTGCCAGCAGTTACCCCAGGGACGGATCACCCCTCCACTTT.

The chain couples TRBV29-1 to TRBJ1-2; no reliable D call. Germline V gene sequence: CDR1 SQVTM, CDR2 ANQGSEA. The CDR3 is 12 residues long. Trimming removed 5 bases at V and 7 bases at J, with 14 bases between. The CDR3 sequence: CSVTRTVGGYTF. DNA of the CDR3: TGCAGCGTTACGAGAACAGTGGGTGGCTACACCTTC. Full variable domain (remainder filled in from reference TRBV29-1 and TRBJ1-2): SAVISQKPSRDICQRGTSLTIQCQVDSQVTMMFWYRQQPGQSLTLIATANQGSEATYESGFVIDKFPISRPNLTFSTLTVSNMSPEDSSIYLCSVTRTVGGYTFGSGTRLTVV.

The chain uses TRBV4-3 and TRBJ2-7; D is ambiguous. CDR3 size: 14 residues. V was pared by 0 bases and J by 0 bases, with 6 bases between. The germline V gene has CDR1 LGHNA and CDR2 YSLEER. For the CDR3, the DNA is TGCGCCAGCAGCCAAGAGGAATTCTCCTACGAGCAGTACTTC. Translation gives CASSQEEFSYEQYF.

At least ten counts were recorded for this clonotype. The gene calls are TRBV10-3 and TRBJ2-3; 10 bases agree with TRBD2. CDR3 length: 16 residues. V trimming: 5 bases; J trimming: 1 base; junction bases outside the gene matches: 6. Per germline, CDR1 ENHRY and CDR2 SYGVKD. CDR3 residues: CAISRTGTSGTDTQYF. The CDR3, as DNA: TGTGCCATCAGTCGAACCGGGACTAGCGGCACAGATACGCAGTATTTT.

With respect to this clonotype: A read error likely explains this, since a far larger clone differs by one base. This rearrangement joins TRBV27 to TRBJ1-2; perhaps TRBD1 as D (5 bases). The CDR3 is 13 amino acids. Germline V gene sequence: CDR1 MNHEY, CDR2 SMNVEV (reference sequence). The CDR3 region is CASSFGGDYGHTF. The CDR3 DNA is TGTGCCAGCAGTTTCGGGGGGGACTATGGCCACACCTTC.

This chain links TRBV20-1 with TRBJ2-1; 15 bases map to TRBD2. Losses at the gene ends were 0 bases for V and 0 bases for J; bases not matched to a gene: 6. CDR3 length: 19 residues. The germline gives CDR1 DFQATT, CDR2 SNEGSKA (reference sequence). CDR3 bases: TGCAGTGCTAGAGATGGGGGACTAGCGGGGGGCCGCTCCTACAATGAGCAGTTCTTC. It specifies CSARDGGLAGGRSYNEQFF.

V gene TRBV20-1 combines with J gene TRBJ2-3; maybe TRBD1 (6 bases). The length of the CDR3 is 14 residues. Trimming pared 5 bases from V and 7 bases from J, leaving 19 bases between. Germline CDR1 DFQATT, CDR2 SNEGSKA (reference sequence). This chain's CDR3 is CSARRQDSGNTQYF. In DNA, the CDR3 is TGCAGTGCTCGTAGACAGGACTCGGGGAATACGCAGTATTTT.